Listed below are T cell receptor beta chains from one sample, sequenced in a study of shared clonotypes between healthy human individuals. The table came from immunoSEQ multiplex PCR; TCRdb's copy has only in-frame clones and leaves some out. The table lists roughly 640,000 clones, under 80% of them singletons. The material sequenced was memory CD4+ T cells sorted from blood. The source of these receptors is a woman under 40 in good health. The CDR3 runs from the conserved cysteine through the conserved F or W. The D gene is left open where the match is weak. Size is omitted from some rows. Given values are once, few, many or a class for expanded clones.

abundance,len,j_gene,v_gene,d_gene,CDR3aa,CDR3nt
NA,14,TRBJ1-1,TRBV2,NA,CASSRQSGGAEAFF,TGTGCCAGCAGTCGTCAGTCTGGCGGCGCTGAAGCTTTCTTT
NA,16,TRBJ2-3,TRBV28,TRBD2,CASSLRSGRGPDTQYF,TGTGCCAGCAGTTTAAGGAGCGGGAGGGGTCCAGATACGCAGTATTTT
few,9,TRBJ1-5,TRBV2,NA,CDGTWPQHF,TGTGACGGAACATGGCCCCAGCATTTT
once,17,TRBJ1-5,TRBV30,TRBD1,CAWSADRGTKSNQPQHF,TGTGCCTGGAGTGCGGACAGGGGAACGAAAAGCAATCAGCCCCAGCATTTT
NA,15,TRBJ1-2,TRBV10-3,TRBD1,CAISKTGQPPHGYTF,TGTGCCATCAGCAAGACAGGGCAACCTCCCCATGGCTACACCTTC
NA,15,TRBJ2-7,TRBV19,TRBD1,CASSLGTGPYYEQYF,TGTGCCAGTAGTCTCGGGACAGGGCCGTACTACGAGCAGTACTTC
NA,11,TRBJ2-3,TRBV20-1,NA,CSARLANTQYF,TGCAGTGCTAGACTAGCGAATACGCAGTATTTT
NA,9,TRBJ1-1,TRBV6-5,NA,CARRRWAFF,TGTGCCAGGCGGCGTTGGGCTTTCTTT
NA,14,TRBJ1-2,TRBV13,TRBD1,CASSTRQGRGGYTF,TGTGCCAGCAGCACCCGACAGGGGAGAGGAGGCTACACCTTC
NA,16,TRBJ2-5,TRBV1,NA,CTSSQDRLRVKETQYF,TGCACCAGCAGCCAAGATCGACTCCGGGTAAAAGAGACCCAGTACTTC
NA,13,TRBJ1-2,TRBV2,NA,CASYRGTGYGYTF,TGTGCCAGCTACCGGGGGACCGGCTATGGCTACACCTTC
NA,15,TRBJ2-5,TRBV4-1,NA,CASSQGRTVKETQYF,TGCGCCAGCAGCCAAGGGAGGACAGTTAAAGAGACCCAGTACTTC
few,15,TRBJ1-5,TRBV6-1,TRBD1,CASSRQGASNQPQHF,TGTGCCAGCAGTCGACAGGGGGCTAGCAATCAGCCCCAGCATTTT
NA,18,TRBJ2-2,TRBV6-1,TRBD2,CASSGGGSGRSNTGELFF,TGTGCCAGCAGTGGCGGTGGTAGCGGGAGGTCGAACACCGGGGAGCTGTTTTTT
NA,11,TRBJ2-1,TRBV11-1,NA,CASRNNNEQFF,TGTGCCAGCAGGAACAACAATGAGCAGTTCTTC
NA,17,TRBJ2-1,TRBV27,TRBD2,CASSPRTSGRKYNEQFF,TGTGCCAGCAGTCCCAGGACTAGCGGGAGGAAATACAATGAGCAGTTCTTC
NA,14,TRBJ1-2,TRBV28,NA,CASSLYLSNYGYTF,TGTGCCAGCAGTTTATATCTTTCTAACTATGGCTACACCTTC